This is a list of T cell receptor beta chains from one sample in a study of ipilimumab plus nivolumab after autologous stem cell transplantation. The assay was immunoSEQ multiplex PCR, and TCRdb's table has in-frame clones only and misses some. The table includes about 10,000 clones, roughly three quarters detected once. Specimen: PBMCs, collected in a trial of ipilimumab plus nivolumab as post-transplant consolidation. The origin of the receptors is a female donor with multiple myeloma. The CDR3 runs from the conserved cysteine through the conserved F or W. A row's size may be missing; if present it is once, few, many or a size class.

j_call: TRBJ2-1
clone_size: -
v_call: TRBV11-2
cdr3_aa: CASSLERANEQFF

j_call: TRBJ1-1
clone_size: -
v_call: TRBV5-5
cdr3_aa: CASSTGAGGYTEAFF

j_call: TRBJ2-7
clone_size: -
v_call: TRBV10-3
cdr3_aa: CAIGGGTSGSYEQYF

j_call: TRBJ2-1
clone_size: -
v_call: TRBV19
cdr3_aa: CASSIGGGGNYNEQFF

j_call: TRBJ2-2
clone_size: -
v_call: TRBV18
cdr3_aa: CASSPQGPANTGELFF

j_call: TRBJ2-1
clone_size: -
v_call: TRBV4-1
cdr3_aa: CASSLRLARESNEQFF

j_call: TRBJ2-3
clone_size: -
v_call: TRBV2
cdr3_aa: CASSEAPGGSDTQYF

j_call: TRBJ1-2
clone_size: -
v_call: TRBV28
cdr3_aa: CASSLWAGYGYTF

j_call: TRBJ2-5
clone_size: -
v_call: TRBV7-8
cdr3_aa: CASSFDRGVSETQYF

j_call: TRBJ2-3
clone_size: once
v_call: TRBV7-2
cdr3_aa: CASSSRDRGFTDTQYF

j_call: TRBJ2-7
clone_size: -
v_call: TRBV28
cdr3_aa: CASGDTPAGEQYF

j_call: TRBJ1-2
clone_size: -
v_call: TRBV28
cdr3_aa: CASTGNYGYTF

j_call: TRBJ1-5
clone_size: -
v_call: TRBV5-3
cdr3_aa: CASSHRGDNQPQHF

j_call: TRBJ1-1
clone_size: once
v_call: TRBV7-8
cdr3_aa: CASRLTGNIRNTEAFF

j_call: TRBJ2-1
clone_size: medium-sized
v_call: TRBV27
cdr3_aa: CASSLPNNEQFF

j_call: TRBJ1-4
clone_size: few
v_call: TRBV7-8
cdr3_aa: CASSLADGLINEKLFF

j_call: TRBJ2-1
clone_size: -
v_call: TRBV11-3
cdr3_aa: CASSLGAYNEQFF

j_call: TRBJ1-6
clone_size: few
v_call: TRBV9
cdr3_aa: CASSVRDSNSPLHF

j_call: TRBJ2-1
clone_size: -
v_call: TRBV10-1
cdr3_aa: CASSESQGYNEQFF

j_call: TRBJ1-2
clone_size: -
v_call: TRBV4-3
cdr3_aa: CASSQDHLSGGGYTF

j_call: TRBJ2-5
clone_size: once
v_call: TRBV7-2
cdr3_aa: CASSLGTTGIQETQYF

j_call: TRBJ2-7
clone_size: medium-sized
v_call: TRBV10-1
cdr3_aa: CASSGGGGEQYF

j_call: TRBJ2-7
clone_size: -
v_call: TRBV7-2
cdr3_aa: CASSLGLGYEQYF

j_call: TRBJ2-1
clone_size: -
v_call: TRBV19
cdr3_aa: CASRASGISYNEQFF

j_call: TRBJ1-1
clone_size: -
v_call: TRBV28
cdr3_aa: CASSLSTEAFF

j_call: TRBJ2-2
clone_size: few
v_call: TRBV28
cdr3_aa: CASGPGQFTGELFF

j_call: TRBJ1-1
clone_size: -
v_call: TRBV7-8
cdr3_aa: CASSLNQGVTTEAFF

j_call: TRBJ1-5
clone_size: few
v_call: TRBV6-5
cdr3_aa: CASSYLTGTLIQPQHF

j_call: TRBJ2-7
clone_size: -
v_call: TRBV11-2
cdr3_aa: CASSLSDLYEQYF

j_call: TRBJ1-1
clone_size: large
v_call: TRBV29-1
cdr3_aa: CSVVHSTNTEAFF

j_call: TRBJ1-2
clone_size: -
v_call: TRBV29-1
cdr3_aa: CSAGTGANYGYTF

j_call: TRBJ2-1
clone_size: -
v_call: TRBV28
cdr3_aa: CASSPSGRSNEQFF

j_call: TRBJ1-6
clone_size: -
v_call: TRBV5-1
cdr3_aa: CASSLDQDSPLHF

j_call: TRBJ1-1
clone_size: once
v_call: TRBV10-1
cdr3_aa: CASSEGHGAFF

j_call: TRBJ2-7
clone_size: -
v_call: TRBV9
cdr3_aa: CASSHLQGSDTYEQYF

j_call: TRBJ2-3
clone_size: few
v_call: TRBV6-1
cdr3_aa: CASRRGPGTDTQYF

j_call: TRBJ2-1
clone_size: -
v_call: TRBV11-3
cdr3_aa: CASSLLAVYGNEQFF

j_call: TRBJ2-5
clone_size: -
v_call: TRBV27
cdr3_aa: CASSLLTSGSQETQYF

j_call: TRBJ2-7
clone_size: -
v_call: TRBV27
cdr3_aa: CASSFRIASYEQYF

j_call: TRBJ1-1
clone_size: -
v_call: TRBV29-1
cdr3_aa: CSGMTAEAFF

j_call: TRBJ1-5
clone_size: once
v_call: TRBV7-8
cdr3_aa: CASSERQGNQPQHF

j_call: TRBJ2-1
clone_size: -
v_call: TRBV5-1
cdr3_aa: CASSGTLAGGPGNEQFF

j_call: TRBJ2-3
clone_size: -
v_call: TRBV28
cdr3_aa: CASSLGTGLTDTQYF

j_call: TRBJ1-2
clone_size: -
v_call: TRBV5-4
cdr3_aa: CASSLRQEDYYGYTF

j_call: TRBJ1-4
clone_size: -
v_call: TRBV28
cdr3_aa: CASSFRRHRQSRNEKLFF

j_call: TRBJ2-4
clone_size: -
v_call: TRBV23-1
cdr3_aa: CASSQFPDQRGETKNIQYF

j_call: TRBJ2-7
clone_size: -
v_call: TRBV15
cdr3_aa: CATSRDLFGTTALYEQYF

j_call: TRBJ1-2
clone_size: once
v_call: TRBV6-5
cdr3_aa: CASSYVQGRGYTF

j_call: TRBJ2-1
clone_size: -
v_call: TRBV7-2
cdr3_aa: CASSLSGSEQFF

j_call: TRBJ2-1
clone_size: -
v_call: TRBV11-2
cdr3_aa: CASTTPGIPRYLNEQFF

j_call: TRBJ2-7
clone_size: -
v_call: TRBV29-1
cdr3_aa: CSAQTRNEDEQYF

j_call: TRBJ1-2
clone_size: -
v_call: TRBV4-2
cdr3_aa: CASSQADRGLNYGYTF

j_call: TRBJ2-7
clone_size: -
v_call: TRBV29-1
cdr3_aa: CSDDRCSPYEQYF

j_call: TRBJ2-3
clone_size: -
v_call: TRBV18
cdr3_aa: CASSPGLSGLTDTQYF

j_call: TRBJ1-1
clone_size: medium-sized
v_call: TRBV7-3
cdr3_aa: CASSSTRVNTEAFF

j_call: TRBJ2-7
clone_size: -
v_call: TRBV5-1
cdr3_aa: CASSRGDGSYYEQYF

j_call: TRBJ1-1
clone_size: -
v_call: TRBV27
cdr3_aa: CASSRDNGYAEAFF

j_call: TRBJ2-7
clone_size: -
v_call: TRBV10-2
cdr3_aa: CASSEVRDRGEQYF